Below, 9 T cell receptor beta chains from the same sample are listed, as sequenced in a study of T-cell memory formation after mild COVID-19 (dated by TCRdb to about 2021). The library was obtained by 5' RACE. Sequencing used an Illumina NovaSeq 6000. TCRdb reworked the public reads: Q25 trimming with fastp, MiXCR clone assembly, productive beta chains retained. CDR3 protein duplicates are merged, each entry listing the most common genes and DNA. The sample has some 250,000 distinct CDR3 sequences on record, more than 8% of them singletons. Of the sample, approximately 20% falls within the top ten clones. Source material: PBMCs or a T cell subset sorted from them (not recorded which). The receptors shown here come from a man aged 18-30 years who had mild COVID-19 (a few samples of this study predate the infection). The sample titles of this study are shuffled in the database, so cell type and time point are left out; the donor was told from shared clones.

This clonotype was observed a handful of times. This chain joins TRBV5-1 and TRBJ1-1, with TRBD1 matching 7 bases. Germline V gene data show CDR1 as SGHRS and CDR2 as YFSETQ. The V gene end was trimmed by 4 bases and the J gene end by 4 bases; junction bases not matched to a gene: 7. The CDR3 totals 14 residues. The CDR3 protein is CASSLTGKGTEAFF. The CDR3 DNA reads as TGCGCCAGCAGCCTGACAGGGAAGGGCACTGAAGCTTTCTTT.

The V and J genes are TRBV12-3 or TRBV12-4 and TRBJ2-6; D remains ambiguous. Trimming removed 0 bases from V and 15 bases from J, with 12 bases in between. CDR3 length: 13 residues. Here the CDR3 reads CASSLAQTDTLTF. As DNA, the CDR3 is TGTGCCAGCAGTTTAGCCCAGACCGACACCCTGACTTTC.

This clonotype came up a few times. The chain has TRBV4-1 and TRBJ2-7, with 7 nucleotides matching TRBD1. The trim removed 0 bases at V and 2 bases at J, leaving 4 bases unmatched. Germline V gene sequence: CDR1 MGHRA, CDR2 YSYEKL. The CDR3 sequence is 15 residues long. Written as DNA, the CDR3 is TGCGCCAGCAGCCAAGAGTGGGACAGAGCCTACGAGCAGTACGTC. Translated: CASSQEWDRAYEQYV.

This clonotype came up a few times. The chain recombines TRBV5-6 with TRBJ2-7; 12 bases are a match to TRBD2. The CDR3 consists of 18 residues. V shed 0 bases, J shed 3 bases, and the junction held 10 bases outside the gene matches. CDR1 is SGHDT and CDR2 is YYEEEE in the germline V gene. The CDR3 sequence: CASSLGGSGLAGYYEQYV. CDR3 bases: TGTGCCAGCAGCTTGGGAGGATCGGGACTAGCGGGTTACTACGAGCAGTACGTC.

This clonotype was counted many times. The chain carries TRBV9 and TRBJ2-3; 8 bases map to TRBD2. Germline V gene lookup returns CDR1 SGDLS and CDR2 YYNGEE. The CDR3 has 14 residues. The trim removed 3 bases at V and 1 base at J, leaving 1 base unmatched. DNA of the CDR3: TGTGCCAGCAGCGCGACTAGCGGCACAGATACGCAGTATTTT. Translation: CASSATSGTDTQYF.

The gene calls are TRBV9 and TRBJ2-1; TRBD2 matches at 8 bases. The J segment lost 7 bases and the V segment lost 4 bases, leaving 7 bases of the junction unmatched. CDR1 and CDR2 (germline): SGDLS, YYNGEE. The CDR3 totals 14 residues. CDR3 residues: CASSQTSGLNEQFF. The CDR3 nucleotides are TGTGCCAGCAGCCAAACTAGCGGTCTAAATGAGCAGTTCTTC.

This clonotype was observed a few times. This chain joins TRBV20-1 and TRBJ1-2, with D possibly TRBD1 on 6 matching bases. The V gene lost 6 bases and the J gene lost 3 bases, with 23 bases spanning the gap. Per germline, CDR1 DFQATT and CDR2 SNEGSKA (reference sequence). CDR3 length: 16 residues. The CDR3 DNA follows: TGCAGTGCAGACCCCCCGGGACACCCGACAGACTATGGCTACACCTTC. This sequence encodes CSADPPGHPTDYGYTF.

This clonotype has just a few counts. The genes are TRBV7-3 and TRBJ2-1; D is unclear. Trimming stripped 2 bases from V and 11 bases from J, with 13 bases between. Germline V CDR1 and CDR2: SGHTA, FQGTGA. The CDR3 consists of 13 residues. CDR3 residues: CASSLPGPRKQFF. The CDR3 DNA reads TGTGCCAGCAGCTTACCTGGCCCAAGGAAGCAGTTCTTC.

The chain is built from TRBV11-2 and TRBJ2-3; perhaps TRBD2 as D (6 bases). With 1 base removed from V and 4 bases from J, the gap between germline ends came to 9 bases. CDR3 size: 14 residues. Looked up from germline, CDR1 is SGHAT and CDR2 is FQNNGV. The CDR3 loop reads CASSLADYSDTQYF. The CDR3 DNA reads as TGTGCCAGCAGCTTAGCGGACTATTCAGATACGCAGTATTTT.